These T cell receptor beta chains were read from a single sample in a study of T cell responses to AZD1222 COVID-19 vaccine. Only in-frame clones appear in the TCRdb table, and some are missing; sequencing was by immunoSEQ multiplex PCR. The data show some 170,000 clones, around 90% seen once. The input for sequencing was peripheral blood, taken 28 days after the second AZD1222 dose. These receptors originate from an adult who received the AZD1222 COVID-19 vaccine. The CDR3 runs from the conserved cysteine through the conserved F or W. Fields, in order: V gene, J gene, D gene, clone size, CDR3 DNA, CDR3 protein. The D gene is left open where the match is weak. Expanded clones get a size class; other rows say once, few or many, or leave the size out.

V: TRBV2
J: TRBJ1-6
D: TRBD1
size: NA
DNA: TGTGCCGGACAGACAGGGGAGGGTTCACCCCTCCACTTT
CDR3: CAGQTGEGSPLHF

V: TRBV3-1/TRBV3-2
J: TRBJ1-4
D: TRBD1
size: NA
DNA: TGTGCCAGCAGCTTATCGGGACAGGGGTCGGCGGAAAAACTGTTTTTT
CDR3: CASSLSGQGSAEKLFF

V: TRBV7-2
J: TRBJ2-3
D: TRBD2
size: NA
DNA: TGTGCCAGCAGCTCCGCGGGGGGGCATGATACGCAGTATTTT
CDR3: CASSSAGGHDTQYF

V: TRBV11-3
J: TRBJ2-3
D: NA
size: NA
DNA: TGTGCCAGCAGCTTAGGTGTGGCGGGGAAAGATACGCAGTATTTT
CDR3: CASSLGVAGKDTQYF

V: TRBV19
J: TRBJ1-2
D: NA
size: NA
DNA: TGTGCCAGCAGGACCGGGGGGGAGCGAGGCTATGGCTACACCTTC
CDR3: CASRTGGERGYGYTF

V: TRBV29-1
J: TRBJ1-2
D: NA
size: NA
DNA: TGCAGCGCCGTCTCGGGACAATATGTCGGCTATGGCTACACCTTC
CDR3: CSAVSGQYVGYGYTF

V: TRBV7-3
J: TRBJ1-1
D: TRBD1
size: NA
DNA: TGTGCCAGCAGCTTACAGGGGGTGAACACTGAAGCTTTCTTT
CDR3: CASSLQGVNTEAFF

V: TRBV5-1
J: TRBJ2-1
D: NA
size: once
DNA: TGCGCCAGCAGCTTGGCGGGCAGGTTTCGCCAAGCTGATGAGCAGTTCTTC
CDR3: CASSLAGRFRQADEQFF

V: TRBV7-9
J: TRBJ2-1
D: TRBD2
size: NA
DNA: TGTGCCAGCAGCTTAGTCTACGGCAGCGGGGGGTCCTACAATGAGCAGTTCTTC
CDR3: CASSLVYGSGGSYNEQFF

V: TRBV9
J: TRBJ1-2
D: NA
size: NA
DNA: TGTGCCAGCAGCGGACAGGCCAAGCGCGGTCATGGCTACACCTTC
CDR3: CASSGQAKRGHGYTF

V: TRBV9
J: TRBJ1-3
D: NA
size: NA
DNA: TGTGCCAGCAGCGACAGGAGAGGCGGAAACACCATATATTTT
CDR3: CASSDRRGGNTIYF

V: TRBV9
J: TRBJ1-4
D: NA
size: NA
DNA: TGTGCCAGCAGCGTAGCGGGGTTGGGCAGGCGCTTTGAAAAACTGTTTTTT
CDR3: CASSVAGLGRRFEKLFF

V: TRBV6-5
J: TRBJ1-5
D: TRBD1
size: NA
DNA: TGTGCCAGCAGTACACAGGGGGATCAGCCCCAGCATTTT
CDR3: CASSTQGDQPQHF

V: TRBV4-2
J: TRBJ2-3
D: TRBD2
size: NA
DNA: TGTGCCAGCAGCCAAGAACTAGCGGGGAGTCACTACACAGATACGCAGTATTTT
CDR3: CASSQELAGSHYTDTQYF

V: TRBV9
J: TRBJ2-5
D: TRBD2
size: NA
DNA: TGTGCCAGCAATTTAAGGACTAGTCCTACGGAGACCCAGTACTTC
CDR3: CASNLRTSPTETQYF

V: TRBV5-1
J: TRBJ1-3
D: TRBD1
size: NA
DNA: TGCGCCAGCAGGGCGGGACAGGGGAACACCATATATTTT
CDR3: CASRAGQGNTIYF

V: TRBV25-1
J: TRBJ1-6
D: TRBD1
size: NA
DNA: TGTGCCAGCAGTGGATCTTGGGGACAGGGTAATTCACCCCTCCACTTT
CDR3: CASSGSWGQGNSPLHF

V: TRBV19
J: TRBJ1-1
D: NA
size: NA
DNA: TGTGCCAGTAGTGCCGGGGGGCACACTGAAGCTTTCTTT
CDR3: CASSAGGHTEAFF

V: TRBV18
J: TRBJ2-3
D: TRBD1
size: NA
DNA: TGTGCCAGCTCACTACATCAGGGGGCGAGAGATACGCAGTATTTT
CDR3: CASSLHQGARDTQYF

V: TRBV6-5
J: TRBJ1-2
D: TRBD1
size: once
DNA: TGTGCCAGCAGTTACAAGACAGGGGGCGCGAGAGGCTACACCTTC
CDR3: CASSYKTGGARGYTF

V: TRBV5-1
J: TRBJ1-6
D: TRBD1
size: NA
DNA: TGCGCCAGCAGCTTGGAACGGACAGGGTATAATTCACCCCTCCACTTT
CDR3: CASSLERTGYNSPLHF

V: TRBV15
J: TRBJ2-7
D: TRBD1
size: NA
DNA: TGTGCCACCAGTCCTGGACAGGGAACCTACGAGCAGTACTTC
CDR3: CATSPGQGTYEQYF

V: TRBV12-3/TRBV12-4
J: TRBJ2-3
D: NA
size: NA
DNA: TGTGCCAGCAGCCGAGGGACCACAGATACGCAGTATTTT
CDR3: CASSRGTTDTQYF

V: TRBV5-1
J: TRBJ2-3
D: NA
size: NA
DNA: TGCGCCAGCAGCCCACTCGGGGTTGACACAGATACGCAGTATTTT
CDR3: CASSPLGVDTDTQYF

V: TRBV4-1
J: TRBJ2-2
D: NA
size: NA
DNA: TGCGCCAGCAGCCAAGAAAGAGGGGCGTTCACCGGGGAGCTGTTTTTT
CDR3: CASSQERGAFTGELFF

V: TRBV5-4
J: TRBJ1-1
D: NA
size: NA
DNA: TGTGCCAGCAGCTTGGAGACAGGGAACACTGAAGCTTTCTTT
CDR3: CASSLETGNTEAFF

V: TRBV3-1/TRBV3-2
J: TRBJ2-7
D: NA
size: NA
DNA: TGTGCCAGCAGCCAAGAGGCCTTCACTAGGGGAGGCGAGCAGTACTTC
CDR3: CASSQEAFTRGGEQYF

V: TRBV7-2
J: TRBJ2-5
D: NA
size: NA
DNA: TGTGCCAGCAGCTTAGGGACGTCGGAGACCCAGTACTTC
CDR3: CASSLGTSETQYF

V: TRBV5-6
J: TRBJ1-2
D: TRBD1
size: NA
DNA: TGTGCCAGCACCTTGGACAGGGAATTCTCCTATGGCTACACCTTC
CDR3: CASTLDREFSYGYTF

V: TRBV10-3
J: TRBJ1-5
D: TRBD1
size: NA
DNA: TGTGCCATCAGGAGTGGGACAGGAGAGAATCAGCCCCAGCATTTT
CDR3: CAIRSGTGENQPQHF

V: TRBV9
J: TRBJ2-2
D: NA
size: NA
DNA: TGTGCCAGCAGCGTAGCTTGGCCGCGAACCGGGGAGCTGTTTTTT
CDR3: CASSVAWPRTGELFF

V: TRBV27
J: TRBJ1-5
D: TRBD1
size: NA
DNA: TGTGCCAGCAGTAGACAGGGGAGCAATCAGCCCCAGCATTTT
CDR3: CASSRQGSNQPQHF

V: TRBV25-1
J: TRBJ1-2
D: NA
size: few
DNA: TGTGCCAGCAGTGACGGAAGGAAAGCTAACTATGGCTACACCTTC
CDR3: CASSDGRKANYGYTF

V: TRBV6-2/TRBV6-3
J: TRBJ2-5
D: TRBD1
size: NA
DNA: TGTGCCAGCAGTTACCGGACAGGGGAATCCAACGGAGAGACCCAGTACTTC
CDR3: CASSYRTGESNGETQYF

V: TRBV29-1
J: TRBJ2-7
D: TRBD1
size: NA
DNA: TGCAGCGTAGGACAGGACATCTACGAGCAGTACTTC
CDR3: CSVGQDIYEQYF

V: TRBV10-1
J: TRBJ1-1
D: NA
size: NA
DNA: TGCGCCAGCAGTGACTGGGACACTGAAGCTTTCTTT
CDR3: CASSDWDTEAFF

V: TRBV7-8
J: TRBJ2-5
D: TRBD2
size: NA
DNA: TGTGCCAGCAGCTTAGCAGCTAGCGGGGGGACAGAAGAGACCCAGTACTTC
CDR3: CASSLAASGGTEETQYF

V: TRBV7-8
J: TRBJ1-1
D: NA
size: few
DNA: TGTGCCAGCAGCCCTTCCTCACTTGAAGCTTTCTTT
CDR3: CASSPSSLEAFF

V: TRBV7-2
J: TRBJ1-5
D: TRBD1
size: NA
DNA: TGTGCCAGCAGCTTGGGACAGAATCAGCCCCAGCATTTT
CDR3: CASSLGQNQPQHF

V: TRBV6-5
J: TRBJ1-4
D: NA
size: NA
DNA: TGTGCCAGCAGCCGGGGACGGTTTAATGAAAAACTGTTTTTT
CDR3: CASSRGRFNEKLFF

V: TRBV7-9
J: TRBJ2-7
D: TRBD2
size: NA
DNA: TGTGCCAGCTCTACTACTAGCGGGTTCCACGAGCAGTACTTC
CDR3: CASSTTSGFHEQYF

V: TRBV7-2
J: TRBJ1-3
D: NA
size: NA
DNA: TGTGCCAGCAGTCCCTTAGGGGCCGCTGGAAACACCATATATTTT
CDR3: CASSPLGAAGNTIYF